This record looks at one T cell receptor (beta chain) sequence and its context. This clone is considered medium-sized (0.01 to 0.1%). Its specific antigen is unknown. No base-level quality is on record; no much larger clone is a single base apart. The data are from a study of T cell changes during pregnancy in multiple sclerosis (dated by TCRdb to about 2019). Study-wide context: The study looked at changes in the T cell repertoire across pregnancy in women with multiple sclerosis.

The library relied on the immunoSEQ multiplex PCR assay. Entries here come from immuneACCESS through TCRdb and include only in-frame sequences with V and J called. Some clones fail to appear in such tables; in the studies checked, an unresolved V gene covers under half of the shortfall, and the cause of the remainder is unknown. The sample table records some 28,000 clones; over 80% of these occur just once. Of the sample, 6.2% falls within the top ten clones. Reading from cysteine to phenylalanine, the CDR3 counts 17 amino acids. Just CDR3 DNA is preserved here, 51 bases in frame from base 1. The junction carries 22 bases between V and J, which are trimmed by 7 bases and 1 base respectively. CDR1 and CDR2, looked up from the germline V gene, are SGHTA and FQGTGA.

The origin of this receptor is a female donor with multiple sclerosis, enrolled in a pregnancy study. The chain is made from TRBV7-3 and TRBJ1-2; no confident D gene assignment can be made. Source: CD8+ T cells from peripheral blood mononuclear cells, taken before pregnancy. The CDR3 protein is CASTNNEGASLNYGYTF. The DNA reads TGTGCCAGCACCAATAACGAAGGAGCCTCCCTTAACTATGGCTACACCTTC. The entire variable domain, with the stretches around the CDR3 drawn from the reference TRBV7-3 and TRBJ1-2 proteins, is GAGVSQTPSNKVTEKGKYVELRCDPISGHTALYWYRQSLGQGPEFLIYFQGTGAADDSGLPNDRFFAVRPEGSVSTLKIQRTERGDSAVYLCASTNNEGASLNYGYTFGSGTRLTVV.